The following is a T cell receptor (beta chain) sequence with its context. Antigen specificity is unknown. One end of the junction varies from germline; a read error may be responsible. This sample was included in a study of metastatic and nonmetastatic thyroid tumors. Study-wide background: From malignant and benign thyroid patients, repertoires in blood and in tumor or nodule tissue were compared. Overall study results and limits: Significantly greater TCR beta diversity was reportedly found in malignant thyroid tumors than in benign nodules (in blood and tumor).

Per the study methods: For papillary thyroid cancer, a distant-metastasis classifier was constructed from CDR3 differences observed across clinicopathological groups. TCRdb re-analyzed the PCR reads using MiXCR. TCRdb's processing, not the authors', yielded these V and J calls. The data show fewer than 40,000 clones, 25% to 35% seen once. Before thyroid surgery, none of the patients had received any treatment. Germline V lookup: CDR1 LNHDA, CDR2 SQIVND (reference sequence). The CDR3 extends over 13 amino acids. The gene calls are TRBV19 and TRBJ1-1; D is perhaps TRBD1 (6 bases). The sequence was collected from a female donor with papillary thyroid cancer or a benign thyroid nodule (not recorded which). Some clones in this sample may be carry-over from other donors' samples. The sample taken for sequencing was blood. DNA of the CDR3: TGTTCCAGTAGTTTTGGGGCAGGGGTTGAAGCTTTCTTT. This gives the protein CSSSFGAGVEAFF.